These 17 T cell receptor beta chains came from one sample sequenced in a study of cytomegalovirus exposure and HLA in healthy donors (TCRdb year 2017). Libraries were made using the immunoSEQ multiplex PCR assay. TCRdb took this table from immuneACCESS and kept in-frame rearrangements with V and J called. Such tables lack part of the clones; where checked against another copy, unresolved V genes explain under half of the gap, and the rest is unexplained. Within this sample are about 69,000 clones, with 96% of them counted one time only. Of the sample, roughly 4.3% is held by the ten largest clones. The sample was PBMCs. All receptors come from a woman between 18 and 29 years old in good health and CMV-seropositive.

V and J are TRBV28 and TRBJ2-1, with 9 positions matching TRBD2. Germline values: CDR1 MDHEN, CDR2 SYDVKM. Trimming removed 11 bases from V and 9 bases from J; junction bases left unmatched: 8. This CDR3 comprises 12 residues. In nucleotides, the CDR3 is TGTGCCGTGATAGCGGGAGTGGGTGAGCAGTTCTTC. This codes for CAVIAGVGEQFF.

V is TRBV7-5 and J is TRBJ2-7; TRBD2, the D gene given by the table, was not confirmed from the DNA. TRBV7-5 is classified as a pseudogene. The CDR3 has 14 residues. The CDR3 protein is CAGTYGADPYEQYF. CDR3 bases: TGTGCCGGAACCTATGGCGCGGATCCCTACGAGCAGTACTTC.

V usage is TRBV6-1 and J usage is TRBJ2-7, with 9 bases that match TRBD2. CDR1 is MNHNS, CDR2 SASEGT, per germline. The CDR3 is 14 residues long. The V gene end was trimmed by 7 bases and the J gene end by 6 bases; junction bases not matched to a gene: 10. CDR3 region: CASNLSGSRFEQYF. The CDR3 DNA sequence: TGTGCCAGCAACCTTAGCGGGAGTCGTTTCGAGCAGTACTTC.

The chain carries TRBV15 and TRBJ2-1; TRBD2 matches 10 bases. This CDR3 is built from 15 residues. With V trimmed by 6 bases and J by 8 bases, 10 bases remained unmatched. Germline CDR1 is LNHNV and CDR2 is YYDKDF (reference sequence). Written as DNA, the CDR3 is TGTGCCACCAGAGCGGGAGGGCCTTATAGGGATGAGCAGTTCTTC. It yields the protein CATRAGGPYRDEQFF.

V usage is TRBV5-4 and J usage is TRBJ2-5; unclear D gene. Germline V gives CDR1 SGHNT, CDR2 YYREEE (reference sequence). The germline V and J ends were trimmed by 0 bases and 1 base, with 4 bases remaining between them. The CDR3 sequence is 13 residues long. This CDR3 reads CASSLGAQETQYF. Written as DNA, the CDR3 is TGTGCCAGCAGCTTGGGGGCCCAAGAGACCCAGTACTTC. Drawing the rest from reference TRBV5-4 and TRBJ2-5, the complete variable domain is ETGVTQSPTHLIKTRGQQVTLRCSSQSGHNTVSWYQQALGQGPQFIFQYYREEENGRGNFPPRFSGLQFPNYSSELNVNALELDDSALYLCASSLGAQETQYFGPGTRLLVL.

The chain uses TRBV14 and TRBJ1-2; 11 bases align to TRBD1. CDR3 length equals 15 residues. V dropped 4 bases and J dropped 3; count of bases not matched to a gene: 4. Germline lookup yields CDR1 SGHDN and CDR2 FVKESK. The CDR3: CASSPRTGGDYGYTF. In nucleotides, the CDR3 is TGTGCCAGCAGCCCTAGGACAGGGGGCGACTATGGCTACACCTTC.

A single count supports this clone. This sequence joins TRBV27 and TRBJ2-7, with TRBD2 identical over 14 bases. CDR3 size: 16 residues. Trimming at V came to 5 bases and at J to 7 bases, leaving 10 bases not matched to a gene. Germline loops: CDR1 MNHEY, CDR2 SMNVEV (reference sequence). In DNA, the CDR3 is TGTGCCAGCAGTCCTCAGCCGGGACTAGCGGGAGAGGAGCAGTACTTC. It specifies CASSPQPGLAGEEQYF.

V gene TRBV7-2 combines with J gene TRBJ1-2; TRBD1 might be the D (5 bases). The V gene's germline CDR1 is SGHTA and CDR2 FQGNSA. The CDR3 extends over 13 amino acids. Trimming left V 1 base short and J 7 bases short, with 10 bases between. CDR3 amino acids: CASSLGGTSGYTF. CDR3 nucleotide sequence: TGTGCCAGCAGCTTAGGGGGGACTTCTGGCTACACCTTC.

The V call is TRBV5-1, the J call TRBJ2-7, with 9 bases identical to TRBD1. Per germline, CDR1 SGHRS and CDR2 YFSETQ. Trimming removed 6 bases from V and 6 bases from J; junction bases left unmatched: 10. This CDR3 contains 14 residues. CDR3 protein: CASTLGTGIVEQYF. The DNA of the CDR3 is TGCGCCAGCACCCTTGGGACAGGGATCGTCGAGCAGTACTTC.

This chain uses TRBV11-2 with TRBJ1-1, with D tentatively TRBD1 (6 bases). The CDR3 loop spans 15 amino acids. The V gene lost 4 bases and the J gene lost 6 bases, with 18 bases spanning the gap. Germline lookup yields CDR1 SGHAT and CDR2 FQNNGV. CDR3 nucleotides: TGTGCCAGCAGCTCGCCGACAGGTCGGGGTCCTGAAGCTTTCTTT. Its protein product is CASSSPTGRGPEAFF.

V and J are TRBV14 and TRBJ2-1; no definite D call. Per germline, CDR1 SGHDN and CDR2 FVKESK. Trimming took 0 bases from V and 4 from J, leaving 13 bases between them. There are 16 residues in the CDR3. The CDR3 sequence is CASSQDIRKHYNEQFF. Written as DNA, the CDR3 is TGTGCCAGCAGCCAAGATATCCGAAAACATTACAATGAGCAGTTCTTC.

The chain uses TRBV5-4 and TRBJ2-2, with TRBD1 matching over 7 bases. CDR3 length: 15 amino acids. Germline CDR1 SGHNT, CDR2 YYREEE (reference sequence). Trimming removed 4 bases from V and 2 bases from J; junction bases left unmatched: 5. In DNA form, the CDR3 reads TGTGCCAGCAGCACCGGACAGGTCAACACCGGGGAGCTGTTTTTT. As protein: CASSTGQVNTGELFF. The full variable domain, rest sourced from reference TRBV5-4 and TRBJ2-2, is ETGVTQSPTHLIKTRGQQVTLRCSSQSGHNTVSWYQQALGQGPQFIFQYYREEENGRGNFPPRFSGLQFPNYSSELNVNALELDDSALYLCASSTGQVNTGELFFGEGSRLTVL.

The rearrangement joins TRBV13 to TRBJ2-7; D is ambiguous. V was trimmed by 3 bases and J by 0 bases, leaving 12 bases between them. Germline V gene data show CDR1 as PRHDT and CDR2 as FYEKMQ (reference sequence). The length of the CDR3 is 15 residues. The CDR3 region has the DNA TGTGCCAGCAGCTTCCTTTTGGGCAACTCCTACGAGCAGTACTTC. It specifies CASSFLLGNSYEQYF.

The gene calls are TRBV5-4 and TRBJ2-1; tentative D call: TRBD2 (5 bases). The germline V gene has CDR1 SGHNT and CDR2 YYREEE (reference sequence). Between the trimmed V and J ends, which lost 0 bases and 4 bases, there was a span of 11 bases. The CDR3 is 15 amino acids. The CDR3 DNA sequence: TGTGCCAGCAGCTTGGAAGGGAGTCTATACAATGAGCAGTTCTTC. It codes for CASSLEGSLYNEQFF.

The CDR3 bases are TGTGCCAGTAACCCAGGCGGGGAGACCCAGTACTTC. The encoded protein is CASNPGGETQYF. V is TRBV19 and J is TRBJ2-5; maybe TRBD2 (5 bases). Trimming pared 7 bases from V and 5 bases from J, leaving 11 bases between. The CDR3 contains 12 residues. Germline lookup yields CDR1 LNHDA and CDR2 SQIVND (reference sequence).

There are a few counts of this clone. V usage is TRBV7-6 and J usage is TRBJ2-2; no clear D gene. The CDR3 contains 13 residues. The V end was cut by 5 bases, the J end by 3 bases, with 7 bases between. Germline lookup yields CDR1 SGHVS and CDR2 FNYEAQ. CDR3 protein: CASSQTYTGELFF. In DNA, the CDR3 is TGTGCCAGCAGCCAAACTTACACCGGGGAGCTGTTTTTT.

V and J are TRBV19 and TRBJ1-2, with D possibly being TRBD1 (5 bases). In germline, CDR1 is LNHDA, CDR2 SQIVND (reference sequence). Deletions cut 6 bases from V and 1 base from J, with 12 bases between. The CDR3 extends over 14 amino acids. This chain's CDR3 is CASRTEGYNYGYTF. CDR3 nucleotide sequence: TGTGCCAGTAGGACGGAGGGGTATAACTATGGCTACACCTTC.